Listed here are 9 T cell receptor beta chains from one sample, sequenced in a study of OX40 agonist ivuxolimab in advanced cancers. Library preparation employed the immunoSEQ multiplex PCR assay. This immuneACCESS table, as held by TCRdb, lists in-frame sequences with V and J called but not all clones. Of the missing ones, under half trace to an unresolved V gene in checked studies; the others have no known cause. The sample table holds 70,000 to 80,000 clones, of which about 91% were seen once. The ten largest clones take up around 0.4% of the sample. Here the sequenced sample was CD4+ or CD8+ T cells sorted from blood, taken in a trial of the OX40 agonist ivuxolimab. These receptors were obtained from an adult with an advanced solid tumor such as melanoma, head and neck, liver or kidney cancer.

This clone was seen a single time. CDR3 coding DNA: TGTGCCAGCAGCGTCACAGGGGGCGCCTACAATGAGCAGTTCTTC. Translation: CASSVTGGAYNEQFF. The chain is built from TRBV9 and TRBJ2-1; the match to TRBD1 covers 9 bases. Germline V gene sequence: CDR1 SGDLS, CDR2 YYNGEE. V gave up 2 bases and J gave up 2 bases; unmatched junction bases: 2. The CDR3 runs 15 residues.

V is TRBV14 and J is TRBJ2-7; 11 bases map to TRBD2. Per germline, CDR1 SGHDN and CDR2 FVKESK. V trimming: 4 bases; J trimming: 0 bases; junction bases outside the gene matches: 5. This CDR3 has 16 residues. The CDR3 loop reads CASSPRTSGFSYEQYF. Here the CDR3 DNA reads TGTGCCAGCAGCCCGCGGACTAGCGGGTTCTCCTACGAGCAGTACTTC.

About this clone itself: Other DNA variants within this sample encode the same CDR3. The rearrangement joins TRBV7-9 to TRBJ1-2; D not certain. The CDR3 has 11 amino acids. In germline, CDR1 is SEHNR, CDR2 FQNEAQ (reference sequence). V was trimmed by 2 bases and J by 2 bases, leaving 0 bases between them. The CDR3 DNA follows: TGTGCCAGCAGCTTAAACTATGGCTACACCTTC. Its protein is CASSLNYGYTF.

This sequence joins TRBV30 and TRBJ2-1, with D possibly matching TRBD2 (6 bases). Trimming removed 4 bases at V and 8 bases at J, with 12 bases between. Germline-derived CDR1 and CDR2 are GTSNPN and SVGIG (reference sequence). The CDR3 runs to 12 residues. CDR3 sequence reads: CAWTGGSYEQFF. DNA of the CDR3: TGTGCCTGGACCGGGGGTTCTTATGAGCAGTTCTTC.

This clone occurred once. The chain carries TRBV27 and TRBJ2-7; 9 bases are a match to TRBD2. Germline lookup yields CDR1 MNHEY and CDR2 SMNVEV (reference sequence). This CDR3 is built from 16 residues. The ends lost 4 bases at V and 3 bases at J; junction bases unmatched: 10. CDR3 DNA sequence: TGTGCCAGCAGTTCGCATTATCTAGCGGGATTCTACGAGCAGTACTTC. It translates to CASSSHYLAGFYEQYF.

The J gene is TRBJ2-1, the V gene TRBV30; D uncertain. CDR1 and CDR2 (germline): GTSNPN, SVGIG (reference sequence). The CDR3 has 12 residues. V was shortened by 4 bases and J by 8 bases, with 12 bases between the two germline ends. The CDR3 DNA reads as TGTGCCTGGAATAAACACGTGGATGAGCAGTTCTTC. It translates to CAWNKHVDEQFF.

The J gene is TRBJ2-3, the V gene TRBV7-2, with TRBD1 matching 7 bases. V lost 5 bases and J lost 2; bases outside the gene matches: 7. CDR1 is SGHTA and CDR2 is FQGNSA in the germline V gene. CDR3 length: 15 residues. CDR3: CASSQGVENTDTQYF. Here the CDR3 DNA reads TGTGCCAGCAGCCAGGGGGTAGAGAACACAGATACGCAGTATTTT.

The chain's CDR3 is CASSKDGTENNYGYTF. The DNA of the CDR3 is TGTGCCAGCAGCAAAGACGGGACGGAAAATAACTATGGCTACACCTTC. The chain couples TRBV21-1 to TRBJ1-2. TRBV21-1 is listed as a pseudogene. The CDR3 spans 16 residues.

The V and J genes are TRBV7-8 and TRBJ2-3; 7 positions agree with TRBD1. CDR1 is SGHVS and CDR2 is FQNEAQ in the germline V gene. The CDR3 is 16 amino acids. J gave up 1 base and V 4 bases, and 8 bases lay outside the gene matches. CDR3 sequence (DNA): TGTGCCAGCAGCTCTTTAGGGGGCGTTGGCACAGATACGCAGTATTTT. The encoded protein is CASSSLGGVGTDTQYF.